These T cell receptor beta chains were read from a single sample in a study of cytotoxic CD8 clonotypes in ibrutinib-treated CLL. Libraries were prepared by immunoSEQ multiplex PCR; TCRdb keeps only in-frame clonotypes and omits some of them. Among some 150,000 clones listed, 77% were seen once. The sequenced sample was PBMCs, obtained after 12 months of ibrutinib treatment. Source of these receptors: a human donor with chronic lymphocytic leukemia. The CDR3 runs from the conserved cysteine through the conserved F or W. Fields, in order: clone size, V gene, J gene, D gene, CDR3 DNA, CDR3 protein. The D gene is left open where the match is weak. A row's size may be missing; if present it is once, few, many or a size class.

>once|TRBV12-5|TRBJ1-1|.
TGTGCTAGTGGTTTGTTCGAAAACACTGAAGCTTTCTTT
CASGLFENTEAFF
>few|TRBV6-1|TRBJ1-1|.
TGTGCCAGCAGCGCCGGACAGCCGAACACTGAAGCTTTCTTT
CASSAGQPNTEAFF
>.|TRBV5-6|TRBJ2-7|TRBD2
TGTGCCAGCAGCTTCTTGGCGACGGGAGGGCAGCGCGAGCAGTACTTC
CASSFLATGGQREQYF
>.|TRBV19|TRBJ2-1|.
TGTGCCAGTAGTATATACAGCAGCTCCTACAATGAGCAGTTCTTC
CASSIYSSSYNEQFF
>few|TRBV27|TRBJ2-5|TRBD2
TGTGCCAGCAGTCCCCAATCCTTTACTAGCGGGTTGGAGACCCAGTACTTC
CASSPQSFTSGLETQYF
>.|TRBV7-6|TRBJ2-3|.
TGTGCCAGCAGCTTAATACAGGGAACTAGCACAGATACGCAGTATTTT
CASSLIQGTSTDTQYF
>.|TRBV18|TRBJ2-2|TRBD1
TGTGCCAGCTCGCCCCGAGGGGACAGGGTGTTCACCGGGGAGCTGTTTTTT
CASSPRGDRVFTGELFF
>.|TRBV28|TRBJ1-2|.
TGTGCCAGCAGTGTAGGGGGGGCGAGGGATGGCTACACCTTC
CASSVGGARDGYTF
>.|TRBV2|TRBJ2-1|TRBD2
TGTGCCAGCATAAGATCTAGCGGCTCCTACAATGAGCAGTTCTTC
CASIRSSGSYNEQFF
>.|TRBV25-1|TRBJ1-1|.
TGTGCCAGCAGCGCAAGGGCGGTGGCTGAAGCTTTCTTT
CASSARAVAEAFF
>few|TRBV7-2|TRBJ1-1|.
TGTGCCAGCAGCCCCCTCGGGTACCCTGAAGCTTTCTTT
CASSPLGYPEAFF
>.|TRBV5-4|TRBJ1-5|.
TGTGCCAGCAGCGGAAACAGGGTTCAACGAAGGCCCCAGCATTTT
CASSGNRVQRRPQHF
>once|TRBV27|TRBJ2-7|TRBD1
TGTGCCAGCAGTATTGACGGGACAGCGTACGAGCAGTACTTC
CASSIDGTAYEQYF
>.|TRBV30|TRBJ2-7|.
TGTGCCTGGACGGATCTTAGCTCCTACGAGCAGTACTTC
CAWTDLSSYEQYF
>once|TRBV7-3|TRBJ1-1|.
TGTGCCAGCAGCTCCGGACGGGGCACTGAAGCTTTCTTT
CASSSGRGTEAFF
>.|TRBV28|TRBJ1-2|.
TGTGCCAGCAGGTCAGCCTATGGCTACACCTTC
CASRSAYGYTF
>.|TRBV11-2|TRBJ2-4|.
TGTGCCAGCAGCTACAGAAGCACGAAAAACATTCAGTACTTC
CASSYRSTKNIQYF
>.|TRBV6-1|TRBJ2-5|TRBD1
TGTGCCAGCAAATGGGACAGGGTTAGGCAGACCCAGTACTTC
CASKWDRVRQTQYF
>once|TRBV5-1|TRBJ2-3|.
TGCGCCAGCTCCCATCTCGTCCACACAGATACGCAGTATTTT
CASSHLVHTDTQYF
>.|TRBV15|TRBJ2-5|.
TGTGCCACCAGCAGAGATGGAGGCCAAGAGACCCAGTACTTC
CATSRDGGQETQYF
>.|TRBV10-3|TRBJ2-7|TRBD1
TGTGCCATCAGTGAAAGGGGAGGACAGGGTTCTGACGAGCAGTACTTC
CAISERGGQGSDEQYF
>.|TRBV6-6|TRBJ1-2|.
TGTGCCAGCACCCAGCAAGACAACTATGGCTACACCTTC
CASTQQDNYGYTF
>.|TRBV7-8|TRBJ2-7|TRBD1
TGTGCCAGCAGCGTATCCGGGACAGTACCCTACGAGCAGTACTTC
CASSVSGTVPYEQYF
>.|TRBV7-9|TRBJ1-4|.
TGTGCCAGCAGCTTCCAAGCAACTAATGAAAAACTGTTTTTT
CASSFQATNEKLFF
>many|TRBV7-9|TRBJ1-1|.
TGTGCCAGCAGCTTAGGTAGACAGCCGAACACTGAAGCTTTCTTT
CASSLGRQPNTEAFF
>.|TRBV7-3|TRBJ2-7|.
TGTGCCAGCAGCTTACAATTCCGGGGCGAGCAGTACTTC
CASSLQFRGEQYF
>.|TRBV12-5|TRBJ2-1|.
TGTGCTAGTGGTATGACAGCGTCAGCTGAGCAGTTCTTC
CASGMTASAEQFF
>.|TRBV10-3|TRBJ2-7|TRBD2
TGTGCCATCAGTGAGTCAGGACTAGCGGGGGGGACCTACGAGCAGTACTTC
CAISESGLAGGTYEQYF
>.|TRBV28|TRBJ2-3|TRBD2
TGTGCCAGCAGTCCGATCCGGTCTAGCGGGAGTAGGTCGATTATGGATACGCAGTATTTT
CASSPIRSSGSRSIMDTQYF
>.|TRBV21-1|TRBJ1-4|.
TGTGCCAGCAGCAAAGCCCATTGGAAGGACAGGGAGCGGAATGAAAAACTGTTTTTT
CASSKAHWKDRERNEKLFF
>.|TRBV27|TRBJ1-5|.
TGTGCCAGCAGTCCCATTGGCAATCAGCCCCAGCATTTT
CASSPIGNQPQHF
>.|TRBV2|TRBJ1-2|TRBD1
TGTGCCAGCAGTTCGGGACAGATCTATGGCTACACCTTC
CASSSGQIYGYTF
>.|TRBV19|TRBJ2-3|.
TGTGCCAGTAGTATAACCGAGGGTAGCACAGATACGCAGTATTTT
CASSITEGSTDTQYF
>.|TRBV19|TRBJ1-1|.
TGTGCCAGTAGTATGGGGACCTCCGTTGTGAACACTGAAGCTTTCTTT
CASSMGTSVVNTEAFF
>.|TRBV2|TRBJ1-1|.
TGTGCCAGCTTTTATTGGGGGGAACCTGAAGCTTTCTTT
CASFYWGEPEAFF
>.|TRBV28|TRBJ2-7|.
TGTGCCAGCAGGACCGGGATCTCCTACGAGCAGTACTTC
CASRTGISYEQYF
>.|TRBV28|TRBJ2-2|TRBD1
TGTGCCAGTAACAGGGGTGCCACAGGGTTAACCGGGGAGCTGTTTTTT
CASNRGATGLTGELFF
>.|TRBV14|TRBJ1-2|.
TGTGCCAGCAGCCAAAACCCCGGGGCGAGCAAGAACTATGGCTACACCTTC
CASSQNPGASKNYGYTF
>.|TRBV9|TRBJ1-1|.
TGTGCCAGCAGCCCGGACAGTGCGAACACTGAAGCTTTCTTT
CASSPDSANTEAFF
>few|TRBV13|TRBJ1-1|.
TGTGCCAGCAGCCGAAAGGAGACGACGAACACTGAAGCTTTCTTT
CASSRKETTNTEAFF
>.|TRBV6-1|TRBJ2-2|.
TGTGCCAGCAGGGACAGTTACACCGGGGAGCTGTTTTTT
CASRDSYTGELFF
>.|TRBV28|TRBJ2-7|.
TGTGCCAGCAGCTGGAGGACACAGCAGTACTTC
CASSWRTQQYF
>.|TRBV7-3|TRBJ2-3|.
TGTGCCAGCAGCTTAAACGCGCTATCCACAGATACGCAGTATTTT
CASSLNALSTDTQYF
>.|TRBV5-6|TRBJ2-3|.
TGTGCCAGCAGCTTAGGGAGCGTAACGGCAGATACGCAGTATTTT
CASSLGSVTADTQYF
>.|TRBV19|TRBJ1-5|TRBD1
TGTGCCAGTAGTGCAGGGACAGTCAATCAGCCCCAGCATTTT
CASSAGTVNQPQHF